This T cell receptor (beta chain) was identified during a study of a mutant IDH1 vaccine in newly diagnosed glioma. The CDR3 consists of 18 residues. Germline lookup yields CDR1 MNHEY and CDR2 SMNVEV (reference sequence). Trimming cost V 5 bases and J 7 bases, with 29 bases left between them. Clones were sequenced by immunoSEQ multiplex PCR, and TCRdb holds only the in-frame ones, with some missing. The profile shows roughly 54,000 clones, 84% of them singletons. This sample's time point: week 35, safety follow-up. The investigators gave 300 ug of mutant IDH1 20-mer peptide in each vaccine dose, together with topical imiquimod. Comments on this clone: The antigen is not known.

The sequenced sample was PBMCs, obtained from a glioma patient whose treatment included an IDH1 peptide vaccine. V gene TRBV27 combines with J gene TRBJ1-2; D gene ambiguous. The clonotype was recovered from a young woman with glioma. The CDR3 here is CASSPRARADAVGFGYTF. As DNA, the CDR3 is TGTGCCAGCAGTCCGCGAGCGCGGGCGGATGCTGTAGGGTTTGGCTACACCTTC.